The entry below gives a single T cell receptor beta chain sequence along with its context. Only CD45RO-negative cells positively selected for CCR7 counted as naive CD8 cells, so terminally differentiated effector memory CD45RA+ cells were excluded. This sample is part of a study of shared clonotypes between healthy human individuals. The CDR3 extends over 13 amino acids. The ends were cut back, 3 bases at V and 4 bases at J, with 9 bases in the middle. Germline V CDR1 and CDR2: SEHNR, FQNEAQ (reference sequence). Profiling relied on immunoSEQ multiplex PCR, and the TCRdb table lists in-frame clones only, not all of them. The table has roughly 570,000 clones, roughly 98% seen once.

This clonotype was obtained from a man aged 25 to 45 in good health. The chain has TRBV7-9 and TRBJ2-5; weak D call: TRBD2 (6 bases). The sample was naive CD8+ T cells sorted from blood. The CDR3 bases are TGTGCCAGCAGCTTCGGGGGAGTAGAGACCCAGTACTTC. It encodes CASSFGGVETQYF.